A selection of T cell receptor beta chains follows, all from one sample in a study of cytomegalovirus exposure and HLA in healthy donors. The data were produced by immunoSEQ multiplex PCR, yet TCRdb's version contains in-frame clones alone and is incomplete. The data show 150,000 to 200,000 clones, with over 65% seen just once and 2.6% held by the top ten. The sequencing sample was made of PBMCs. Receptors were obtained from a woman in her fifties or sixties in good health and CMV-seropositive. CDR3s include the opening cysteine and the closing phenylalanine or tryptophan. Fields, in order: D gene, V gene, J gene, clone size, CDR3 protein, CDR3 DNA. A D gene is named only where the DNA matches it firmly. Clone size is not always given. Where it is, it says once, few, many or a class for expanded clones.

d_call: TRBD1
v_call: TRBV18
j_call: TRBJ1-4
clone_size: -
cdr3_aa: CASSPPGTATNEKLFF
cdr3_nt: TGTGCCAGCTCACCCCCCGGGACAGCAACTAATGAAAAACTGTTTTTT

d_call: TRBD1
v_call: TRBV19
j_call: TRBJ2-2
clone_size: -
cdr3_aa: CASNPTGSGELFF
cdr3_nt: TGTGCCAGTAATCCGACAGGGTCCGGGGAGCTGTTTTTT

d_call: TRBD1
v_call: TRBV25-1
j_call: TRBJ2-2
clone_size: -
cdr3_aa: CASSNYRDRVSGELFF
cdr3_nt: TGTGCCAGCAGTAATTACCGGGACAGGGTGTCCGGGGAGCTGTTTTTT

d_call: TRBD1
v_call: TRBV6-5
j_call: TRBJ1-1
clone_size: -
cdr3_aa: CASSRQGDGTEAFF
cdr3_nt: TGTGCCAGCTCCCGACAGGGAGACGGCACTGAAGCTTTCTTT

d_call: -
v_call: TRBV6-6
j_call: TRBJ1-1
clone_size: few
cdr3_aa: CASRLTGEAFF
cdr3_nt: TGTGCCAGCAGACTGACAGGTGAAGCTTTCTTT

d_call: -
v_call: TRBV6-5
j_call: TRBJ2-7
clone_size: -
cdr3_aa: CASSVDWAYEQYF
cdr3_nt: TGTGCCAGCAGCGTCGACTGGGCCTACGAGCAGTACTTC

d_call: -
v_call: TRBV9
j_call: TRBJ2-7
clone_size: -
cdr3_aa: CASSVEQASPTYEQYF
cdr3_nt: TGTGCCAGCAGCGTAGAACAGGCGAGCCCCACCTACGAGCAGTACTTC

d_call: -
v_call: TRBV28
j_call: TRBJ1-2
clone_size: -
cdr3_aa: CATDVQRGSYGYTF
cdr3_nt: TGTGCCACCGACGTACAAAGGGGGTCCTATGGCTACACCTTC

d_call: -
v_call: TRBV6-1
j_call: TRBJ1-2
clone_size: -
cdr3_aa: CASSEITGTSYGYTF
cdr3_nt: TGTGCCAGCAGTGAGATCACCGGGACATCCTATGGCTACACCTTC

d_call: -
v_call: TRBV6-5
j_call: TRBJ2-7
clone_size: -
cdr3_aa: CASTPVWGRYEQYF
cdr3_nt: TGTGCCAGCACCCCGGTATGGGGCAGGTACGAGCAGTACTTC

d_call: TRBD1
v_call: TRBV7-3
j_call: TRBJ2-6
clone_size: -
cdr3_aa: CATPGRKPGQPSSGANVLTF
cdr3_nt: TGTGCCACGCCGGGAAGGAAACCGGGACAGCCGAGCTCTGGGGCCAACGTCCTGACTTTC

d_call: TRBD2
v_call: TRBV19
j_call: TRBJ2-7
clone_size: -
cdr3_aa: CASSIPGLAGDPHEQYF
cdr3_nt: TGTGCCAGTAGTATACCGGGACTAGCGGGGGACCCCCACGAGCAGTACTTC

d_call: TRBD1
v_call: TRBV6-5
j_call: TRBJ1-5
clone_size: -
cdr3_aa: CASSNDRAQPQHF
cdr3_nt: TGTGCCAGCAGTAACGACAGGGCTCAGCCCCAGCATTTT

d_call: -
v_call: TRBV11-3
j_call: TRBJ2-7
clone_size: -
cdr3_aa: CASSLLEDRDIYEQYF
cdr3_nt: TGTGCCAGCAGCTTACTAGAAGACCGGGACATCTACGAGCAGTACTTC

d_call: -
v_call: TRBV6-1
j_call: TRBJ1-5
clone_size: -
cdr3_aa: CATVVPNQPQHF
cdr3_nt: TGTGCCACCGTCGTCCCCAATCAGCCCCAGCATTTT

d_call: TRBD1
v_call: TRBV6-6
j_call: TRBJ1-4
clone_size: -
cdr3_aa: CASSRTGYEKLFF
cdr3_nt: TGTGCCAGCAGTAGGACAGGGTATGAAAAACTGTTTTTT

d_call: -
v_call: TRBV18
j_call: TRBJ1-1
clone_size: -
cdr3_aa: CASSPMEQGTEAFF
cdr3_nt: TGTGCCAGCTCACCAATGGAACAGGGCACTGAAGCTTTCTTT

d_call: -
v_call: TRBV7-9
j_call: TRBJ2-2
clone_size: -
cdr3_aa: CASSLNWGSNTGELFF
cdr3_nt: TGTGCCAGCAGCTTAAATTGGGGCTCGAACACCGGGGAGCTGTTTTTT

d_call: -
v_call: TRBV6-6
j_call: TRBJ1-2
clone_size: -
cdr3_aa: CASNTIRTDQNYGYTF
cdr3_nt: TGTGCCAGCAACACTATAAGGACAGACCAGAACTATGGCTACACCTTC

d_call: -
v_call: TRBV7-6
j_call: TRBJ2-2
clone_size: -
cdr3_aa: CASSPWTANTGELFF
cdr3_nt: TGTGCCAGCAGCCCCTGGACAGCGAACACCGGGGAGCTGTTTTTT

d_call: TRBD1
v_call: TRBV9
j_call: TRBJ2-7
clone_size: -
cdr3_aa: CASSVGDRAQGEQYF
cdr3_nt: TGTGCCAGCAGCGTAGGGGACAGGGCTCAGGGCGAGCAGTACTTC

d_call: TRBD1
v_call: TRBV5-1
j_call: TRBJ1-1
clone_size: -
cdr3_aa: CASSPGGVRGAFF
cdr3_nt: TGCGCCAGCAGCCCAGGGGGCGTGAGGGGAGCTTTCTTT

d_call: -
v_call: TRBV5-1
j_call: TRBJ2-3
clone_size: once
cdr3_aa: CASSLVGGGLDTQYF
cdr3_nt: TGCGCCAGCAGCTTGGTGGGGGGGGGCCTTGATACGCAGTATTTT

d_call: -
v_call: TRBV5-4
j_call: TRBJ2-5
clone_size: -
cdr3_aa: CASSLGLGVQETQYF
cdr3_nt: TGTGCCAGCAGCTTGGGACTAGGGGTCCAAGAGACCCAGTACTTC

d_call: -
v_call: TRBV2
j_call: TRBJ1-1
clone_size: once
cdr3_aa: CASSPLAEAFF
cdr3_nt: TGTGCCAGCAGTCCGCTAGCTGAAGCTTTCTTT

d_call: TRBD1
v_call: TRBV5-8
j_call: TRBJ1-6
clone_size: -
cdr3_aa: CASSPDRVISNSPLHF
cdr3_nt: TGTGCCAGCAGCCCGGACAGGGTCATTAGCAATTCACCCCTCCACTTT

d_call: -
v_call: TRBV5-5
j_call: TRBJ1-1
clone_size: -
cdr3_aa: CASSPLTGTEAFF
cdr3_nt: TGTGCCAGCAGCCCTCTGACAGGCACTGAAGCTTTCTTT

d_call: -
v_call: TRBV2
j_call: TRBJ2-1
clone_size: -
cdr3_aa: CASSEYPPGEQFF
cdr3_nt: TGTGCCAGCAGTGAATACCCCCCAGGGGAGCAGTTCTTC

d_call: -
v_call: TRBV29-1
j_call: TRBJ1-1
clone_size: -
cdr3_aa: CSVWPRQNTEAFF
cdr3_nt: TGCAGCGTTTGGCCCAGACAGAACACTGAAGCTTTCTTT

d_call: TRBD2
v_call: TRBV2
j_call: TRBJ2-7
clone_size: -
cdr3_aa: CASKPSGGTYEQYF
cdr3_nt: TGTGCCAGCAAGCCTAGCGGGGGGACCTACGAGCAGTACTTC

d_call: -
v_call: TRBV4-2
j_call: TRBJ1-3
clone_size: -
cdr3_aa: CASSQRGGSGNTIYF
cdr3_nt: TGTGCCAGCAGCCAGCGCGGGGGATCCGGAAACACCATATATTTT

d_call: -
v_call: TRBV5-1
j_call: TRBJ1-4
clone_size: -
cdr3_aa: CASTLGHFATNEKLFF
cdr3_nt: TGCGCCAGCACCTTAGGACACTTTGCAACTAATGAAAAACTGTTTTTT

d_call: -
v_call: TRBV21-1
j_call: TRBJ2-2
clone_size: once
cdr3_aa: CASSPRSSLDSGELFF
cdr3_nt: TGTGCCAGCAGCCCCCGGTCCTCTTTGGACTCCGGGGAGCTGTTTTTT

d_call: -
v_call: TRBV28
j_call: TRBJ1-5
clone_size: -
cdr3_aa: CASIGPGGVRSNQPQHF
cdr3_nt: TGTGCCAGCATAGGTCCAGGAGGGGTAAGGAGCAATCAGCCCCAGCATTTT

d_call: -
v_call: TRBV6-6
j_call: TRBJ1-2
clone_size: -
cdr3_aa: CASSYPGVGYTF
cdr3_nt: TGTGCCAGCAGTTACCCAGGGGTTGGCTACACCTTC